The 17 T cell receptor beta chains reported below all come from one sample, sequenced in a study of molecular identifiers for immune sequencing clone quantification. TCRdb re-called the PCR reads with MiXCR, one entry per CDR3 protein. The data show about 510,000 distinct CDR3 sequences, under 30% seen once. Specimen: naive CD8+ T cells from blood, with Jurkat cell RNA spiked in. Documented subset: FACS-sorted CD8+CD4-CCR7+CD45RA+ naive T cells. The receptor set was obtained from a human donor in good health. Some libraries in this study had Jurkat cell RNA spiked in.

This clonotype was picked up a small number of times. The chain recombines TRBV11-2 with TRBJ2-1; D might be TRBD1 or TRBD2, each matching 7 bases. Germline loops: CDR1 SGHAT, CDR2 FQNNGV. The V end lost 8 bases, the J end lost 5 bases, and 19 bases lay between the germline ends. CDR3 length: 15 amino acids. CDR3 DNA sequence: TGTGCCAGCGCCGCCGGGCGGGGGACAGACAATGAGCAGTTCTTC. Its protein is CASAAGRGTDNEQFF.

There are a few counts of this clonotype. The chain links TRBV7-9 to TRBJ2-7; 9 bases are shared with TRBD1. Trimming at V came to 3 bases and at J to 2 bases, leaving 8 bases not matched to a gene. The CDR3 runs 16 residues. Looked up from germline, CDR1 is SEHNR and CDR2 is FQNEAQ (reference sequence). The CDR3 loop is CASSLTTGTGPYEQYF. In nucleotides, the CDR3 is TGTGCCAGCAGCTTGACGACCGGGACAGGGCCCTACGAGCAGTACTTC.

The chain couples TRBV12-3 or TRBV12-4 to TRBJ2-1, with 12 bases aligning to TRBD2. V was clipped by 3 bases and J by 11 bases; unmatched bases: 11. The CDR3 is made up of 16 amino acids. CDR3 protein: CASSFYLAGGLNKQFF. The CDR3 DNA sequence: TGTGCCAGCAGTTTCTACCTAGCGGGGGGGTTAAATAAGCAGTTCTTC.

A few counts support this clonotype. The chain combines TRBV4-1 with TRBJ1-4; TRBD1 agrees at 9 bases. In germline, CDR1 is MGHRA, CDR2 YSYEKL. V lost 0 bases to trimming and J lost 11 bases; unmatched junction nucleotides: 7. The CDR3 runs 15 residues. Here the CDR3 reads CASSQDGQGLGKLFF. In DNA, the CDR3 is TGCGCCAGCAGCCAAGACGGACAGGGGCTGGGGAAACTGTTTTTT.

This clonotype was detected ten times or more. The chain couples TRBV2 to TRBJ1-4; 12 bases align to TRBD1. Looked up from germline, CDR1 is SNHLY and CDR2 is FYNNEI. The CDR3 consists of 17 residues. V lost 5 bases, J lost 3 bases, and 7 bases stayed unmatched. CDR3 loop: CASSSGTGGAANEKLFF. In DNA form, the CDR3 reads TGTGCCAGCAGTTCCGGGACAGGGGGCGCGGCTAATGAAAAACTGTTTTTT.

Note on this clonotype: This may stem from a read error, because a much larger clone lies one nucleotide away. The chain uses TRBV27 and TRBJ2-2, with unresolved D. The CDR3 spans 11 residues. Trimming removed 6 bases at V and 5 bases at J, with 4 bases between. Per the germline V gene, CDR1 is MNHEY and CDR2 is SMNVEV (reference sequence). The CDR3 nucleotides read TGTGCCAGCAGGGCAACCGGGGAGCTGTTTTTT. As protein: CASRATGELFF.

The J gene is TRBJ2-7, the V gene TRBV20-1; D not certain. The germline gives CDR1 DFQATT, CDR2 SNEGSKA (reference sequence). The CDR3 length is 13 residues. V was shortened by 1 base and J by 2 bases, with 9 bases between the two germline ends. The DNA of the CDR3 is TGCAGTGCTAGAGGGGGTCTTACCTACGAGCAGTACTTC. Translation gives CSARGGLTYEQYF.

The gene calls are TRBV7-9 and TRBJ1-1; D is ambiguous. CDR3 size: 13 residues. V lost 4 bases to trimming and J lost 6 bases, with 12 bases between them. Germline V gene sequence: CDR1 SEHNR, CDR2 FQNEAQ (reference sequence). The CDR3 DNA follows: TGTGCCAGCAGCTACGAGAATTGGGCTGAAGCTTTCTTT. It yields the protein CASSYENWAEAFF.

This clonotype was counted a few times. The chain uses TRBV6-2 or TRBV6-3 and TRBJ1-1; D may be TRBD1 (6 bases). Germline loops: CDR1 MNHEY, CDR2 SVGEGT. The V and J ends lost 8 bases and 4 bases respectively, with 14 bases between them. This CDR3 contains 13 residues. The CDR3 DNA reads TGTGCCAGCGGCCGGGACATCCCCACTGAAGCTTTCTTT. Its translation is CASGRDIPTEAFF.

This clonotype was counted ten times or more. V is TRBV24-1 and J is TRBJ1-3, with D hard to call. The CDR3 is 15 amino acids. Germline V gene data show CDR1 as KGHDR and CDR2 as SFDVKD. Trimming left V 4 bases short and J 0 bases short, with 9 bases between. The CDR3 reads CATSDIHSSGNTIYF. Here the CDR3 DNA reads TGTGCCACCAGTGACATACATAGCTCTGGAAACACCATATATTTT.

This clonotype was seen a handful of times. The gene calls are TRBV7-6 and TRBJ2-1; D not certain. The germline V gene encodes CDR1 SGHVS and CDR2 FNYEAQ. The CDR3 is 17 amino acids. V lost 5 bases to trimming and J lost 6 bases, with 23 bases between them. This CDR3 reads CASSPNVPQASRNEQFF. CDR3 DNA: TGTGCCAGCAGCCCCAATGTGCCCCAAGCATCTCGCAATGAGCAGTTCTTC.

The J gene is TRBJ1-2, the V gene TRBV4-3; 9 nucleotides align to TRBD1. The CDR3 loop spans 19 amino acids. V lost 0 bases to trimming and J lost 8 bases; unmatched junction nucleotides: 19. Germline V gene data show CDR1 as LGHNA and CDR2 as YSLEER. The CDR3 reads CASSQDPSSGTGSLWGYTF. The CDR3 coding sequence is TGCGCCAGCAGCCAAGATCCATCTTCCGGGACAGGGTCATTGTGGGGCTACACCTTC.

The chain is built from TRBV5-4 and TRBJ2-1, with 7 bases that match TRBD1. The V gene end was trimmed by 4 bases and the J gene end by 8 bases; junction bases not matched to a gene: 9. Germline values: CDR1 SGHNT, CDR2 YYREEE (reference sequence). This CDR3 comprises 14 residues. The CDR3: CASSLGQPEDEQFF. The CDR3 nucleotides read TGTGCCAGCAGCCTGGGACAGCCGGAGGATGAGCAGTTCTTC.

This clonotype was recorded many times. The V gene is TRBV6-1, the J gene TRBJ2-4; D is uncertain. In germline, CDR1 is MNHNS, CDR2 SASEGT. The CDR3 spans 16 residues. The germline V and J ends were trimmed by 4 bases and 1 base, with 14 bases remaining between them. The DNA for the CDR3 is TGTGCCAGCAGTGGCTCACAAGGTGTGGCCAAAAACATTCAGTACTTC. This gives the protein CASSGSQGVAKNIQYF.

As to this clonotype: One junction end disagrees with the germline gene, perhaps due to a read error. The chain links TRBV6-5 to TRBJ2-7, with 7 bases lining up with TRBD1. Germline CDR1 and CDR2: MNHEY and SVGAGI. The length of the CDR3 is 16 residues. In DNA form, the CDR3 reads TGTGCCAGCAGTTACTTACAATCGAGGGGGCTGGGGGCGCCGTCCTTC. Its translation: CASSYLQSRGLGAPSF.

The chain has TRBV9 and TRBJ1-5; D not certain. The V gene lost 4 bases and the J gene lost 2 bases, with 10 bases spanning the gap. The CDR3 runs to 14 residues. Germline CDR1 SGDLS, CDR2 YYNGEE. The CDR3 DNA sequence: TGTGCCAGCAGCTCGGGGTATGGCAATCAGCCCCAGCATTTT. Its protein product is CASSSGYGNQPQHF. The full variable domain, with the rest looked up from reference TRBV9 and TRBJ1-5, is DSGVTQTPKHLITATGQRVTLRCSPRSGDLSVYWYQQSLDQGLQFLIQYYNGEERAKGNILERFSAQQFPDLHSELNLSSLELGDSALYFCASSSGYGNQPQHFGDGTRLSIL.

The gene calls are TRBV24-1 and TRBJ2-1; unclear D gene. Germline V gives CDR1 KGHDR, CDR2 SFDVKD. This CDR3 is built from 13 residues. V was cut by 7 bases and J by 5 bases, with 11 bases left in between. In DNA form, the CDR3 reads TGTGCCACCAGGCCCACAGCAAACAATGAGCAGTTCTTC. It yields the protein CATRPTANNEQFF.